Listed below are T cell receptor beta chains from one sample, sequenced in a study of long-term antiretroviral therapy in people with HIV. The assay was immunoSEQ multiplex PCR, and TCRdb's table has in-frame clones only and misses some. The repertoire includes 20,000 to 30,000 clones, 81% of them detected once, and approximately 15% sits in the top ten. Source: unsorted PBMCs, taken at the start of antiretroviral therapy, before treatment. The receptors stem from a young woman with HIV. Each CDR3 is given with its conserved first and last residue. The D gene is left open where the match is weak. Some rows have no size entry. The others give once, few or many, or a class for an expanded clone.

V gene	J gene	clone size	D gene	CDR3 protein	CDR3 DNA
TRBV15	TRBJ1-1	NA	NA	CATTVSMNTEAFF	TGTGCCACCACGGTCAGCATGAACACTGAAGCTTTCTTT
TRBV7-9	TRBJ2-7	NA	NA	CASSLAGLSYEQYF	TGTGCCAGCAGCTTAGCTGGACTCAGCTACGAGCAGTACTTC
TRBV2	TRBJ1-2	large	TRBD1	CASIGTGSEGYTF	TGTGCCAGCATCGGGACAGGGTCAGAAGGCTACACCTTC
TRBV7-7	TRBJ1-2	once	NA	CASSLGDFGTHGYTF	TGTGCCAGCAGCTTAGGGGACTTCGGCACGCATGGCTACACCTTC
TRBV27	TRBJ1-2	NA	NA	CASSYSGRTGGYYGYTF	TGTGCCAGCAGTTATTCGGGCAGGACGGGGGGATACTATGGCTACACCTTC
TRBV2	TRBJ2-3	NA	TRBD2	CASSAGTMRAADTQYF	TGTGCCAGCAGCGCCGGGACTATGAGGGCGGCAGATACGCAGTATTTT
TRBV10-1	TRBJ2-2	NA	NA	CASSGANTGELFF	TGCGCCAGCAGTGGGGCGAACACCGGGGAGCTGTTTTTT
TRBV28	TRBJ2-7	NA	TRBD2	CASRTSGDYEQYF	TGTGCCAGTAGGACTAGCGGGGACTACGAGCAGTACTTC
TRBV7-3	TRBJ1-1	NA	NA	CASSSTPSWDIGTEAFF	TGTGCCAGCAGCTCGACCCCTAGCTGGGACATTGGGACTGAAGCTTTCTTT
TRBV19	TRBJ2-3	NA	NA	CASSVRGEWDTQYF	TGTGCCAGTAGCGTCAGGGGGGAATGGGATACGCAGTATTTT
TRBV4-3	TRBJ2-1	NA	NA	CASSQDPAGPYNEQFF	TGCGCCAGCAGCCAAGATCCAGCGGGCCCCTACAATGAGCAGTTCTTC
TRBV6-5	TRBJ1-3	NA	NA	CASSYRFTGNTIYF	TGTGCCAGCAGTTACCGTTTTACCGGAAACACCATATATTTT
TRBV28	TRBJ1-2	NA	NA	CASSLGYLDNYGYTF	TGTGCCAGCAGTTTGGGATATTTAGATAACTATGGCTACACCTTC
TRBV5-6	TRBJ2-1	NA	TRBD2	CASSPGTSGGGANEQFF	TGTGCCAGCAGCCCCGGGACTAGCGGCGGGGGGGCCAATGAGCAGTTCTTC
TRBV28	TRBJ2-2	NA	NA	CASSLPGTGELFF	TGTGCCAGCAGTTTACCAGGCACCGGGGAGCTGTTTTTT
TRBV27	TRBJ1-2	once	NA	CASSLLGGIFGYTF	TGTGCCAGCAGTTTACTTGGAGGGATCTTTGGCTACACCTTC